A selection of T cell receptor beta chains follows, all from one sample in a study of regulatory T cells in long-lasting Graves disease. TCRdb independently ran MiXCR on the multiplex PCR reads; one entry per CDR3 protein. The sample has about 540,000 distinct CDR3 sequences, 13% seen once. In addition, the sample was reused for a study of T cells in Graves' hyperthyroidism and ophthalmopathy.

The sample in question was peripheral blood mononuclear cells (PBMCs), obtained at new diagnosis, from a patient treated with antithyroid drugs. Source of these receptors: a young man with Graves disease. CDR3s include the opening cysteine and the closing phenylalanine or tryptophan. Fields, in order: D gene, J gene, clone size, V gene, CDR3 DNA, CDR3 protein. D genes are given only for firm matches. Only part of the rows carry a size: once, few, many, or a class if the clone is expanded.

TRBD1 TRBJ1-3 - TRBV20-1 TGCAGTGCTAGCGGGACAGTTGGAAACACCATATATTTT CSASGTVGNTIYF
- TRBJ2-3 - TRBV18 TGTGCCAGCTCACCGATGACCCTACCGGTCCATAGAGCGGATACGCAGTATTTT CASSPMTLPVHRADTQYF
TRBD2 TRBJ2-1 - TRBV6-1 TGTGCCAGCAGACTGACTAGCCGCAATGAGCAGTTCTTC CASRLTSRNEQFF
- TRBJ1-4 - TRBV19 TGTGCCGCCAAGGGGAGCGATAGTGAAAAACTGTTTTTT CAAKGSDSEKLFF
TRBD2 TRBJ2-1 few TRBV12-3/TRBV12-4 TGTGCCAGCAGTCAGACGACTAGCGGCAATGAGCAGTTCTTC CASSQTTSGNEQFF
- TRBJ1-2 - TRBV3-1 TGTGCCAGCAGCCAAAGAGGGGCAGGGAGTATCAACAACGGCTACACCTTC CASSQRGAGSINNGYTF
- TRBJ1-5 many TRBV30 TGTGCCTGGAGTGTGGGGGGTCCTCAGCCCCAGCATTTT CAWSVGGPQPQHF
- TRBJ2-1 few TRBV7-9 TGTGCCAGCAGCCTAGACCTCGGGGGGCGGCCCTACAATGAGCAGTTCTTC CASSLDLGGRPYNEQFF
TRBD2 TRBJ2-3 many TRBV11-2 TGTGCCAGCAGCAGGGGGACTAGCAGCGCAGATACGCAGTATTTT CASSRGTSSADTQYF
- TRBJ2-5 - TRBV20-1 TGCAGTGCTAGCCCCTCGGAGGCTAGCCCCAAAGAGACCCAGTACTTC CSASPSEASPKETQYF
TRBD2 TRBJ2-2 few TRBV7-2 TGTGCCAGCAGCTTTAGCCTAGCGGGAGTATGGAACACCGGGGAGCTGTTTTTT CASSFSLAGVWNTGELFF
- TRBJ2-7 many TRBV11-1 TGTGCCAGCAGCTTAGAATCCACCGGCTACGAGCAGTACTTC CASSLESTGYEQYF
- TRBJ2-3 - TRBV5-4 TGTGCCAGCAGCCAGCTAACAAATACGCAGTATTTT CASSQLTNTQYF
- TRBJ2-7 - TRBV29-1 TGCAGCGTTGAAGATTCCGGACAGTTGTACGAGCAGTACTTC CSVEDSGQLYEQYF
- TRBJ2-7 many TRBV27 TGTGCCAGCAGTTCAGATAAGAAAGACGAGCAGTACTTC CASSSDKKDEQYF
TRBD1 TRBJ1-4 many TRBV5-1 TGCGCCAGCAGCCGCGAGGGACAGGGATTTGAAAAACTGTTTTTT CASSREGQGFEKLFF
TRBD1 TRBJ1-2 many TRBV7-2 TGTGCCAGCAGCTTAGGGGGACAGGGGATCGGCTACACCTTC CASSLGGQGIGYTF
TRBD1 TRBJ2-4 many TRBV19 TGTGCCAGTAGCATACAGGGGGCGAGGGCCAAAAACATTCAGTACTTC CASSIQGARAKNIQYF
TRBD2 TRBJ2-2 few TRBV7-9 TGTGCCAGCAGCTTACCCATCTCAACTAGCGGGAGAGGGGAGCTGTTTTTT CASSLPISTSGRGELFF
- TRBJ2-3 few TRBV29-1 TGCAGCGTTGAAGATCCGGGTTGGGGCACAGATACGCAGTATTTT CSVEDPGWGTDTQYF
- TRBJ2-1 - TRBV4-1 TGCGCCAGCAGCCAAATTAGGTGGGAGTCCTACAATGAGCAGTTCTTC CASSQIRWESYNEQFF
- TRBJ2-7 many TRBV4-1 TGCGCCAGCAGTCAGACGAGCGGCGACCTCTACGAGCAGTACTTC CASSQTSGDLYEQYF
- TRBJ1-4 few TRBV4-1 TGCGCCAGCAGCCAAGACCCCCGGACAGAAGAAAAACTGTTTTTT CASSQDPRTEEKLFF
- TRBJ1-4 many TRBV12-3/TRBV12-4 TGTGCCAGCAGTCCCACGGGCCAGACCGAAAAACTGTTTTTT CASSPTGQTEKLFF
- TRBJ2-5 many TRBV2 TGTGCCAGCAGGGGACTCGCAGAGACCCAGTACTTC CASRGLAETQYF
TRBD2 TRBJ2-7 - TRBV20-1 TGCAGTGCTAGAGGATGGGGGGGCTCCTACGAGCAGTACTTC CSARGWGGSYEQYF
TRBD2 TRBJ2-7 few TRBV20-1 TGCAGTGCTAGGGCCCGGGACTACTTTAGTGTTAGGGAGCAGTACTTC CSARARDYFSVREQYF
- TRBJ2-1 many TRBV6-9 TGTGCCAGCAGTTCTTCCTTGACACGGTACAATGAGCAGTTCTTC CASSSSLTRYNEQFF